A selection of T cell receptor beta chains follows, all from one sample in a study of neurological immune-mediated disorders. MiXCR, applied by TCRdb to the 5' RACE reads, yields one record per CDR3 protein. The sample consists of roughly 30,000 distinct CDR3 sequences, approximately 20% of them appearing once. Sequences were obtained from CD4+ T cells from blood. All receptors derive from a man aged 50-60 years with HTLV-1-associated myelopathy (HAM/TSP). Each CDR3 is given with its conserved first and last residue. A D gene is named only where the DNA matches it firmly. The size field is filled for only some rows; it gives once, few, many or a size class.

TRBV2,NA,TRBJ2-1,NA,CASSEQVGEQFF,TGTGCCAGCAGTGAACAGGTTGGTGAGCAGTTCTTC
TRBV20-1,NA,TRBJ1-5,many,CSAGGGSDQPQHF,TGCAGTGCTGGAGGGGGTTCCGATCAGCCCCAGCATTTT
TRBV7-2,NA,TRBJ1-2,NA,CASSLAEGRTYGYTF,TGTGCCAGCAGCTTAGCCGAGGGGCGAACCTATGGCTACACCTTC
TRBV20-1,TRBD2,TRBJ2-7,NA,CSASGAGTSGYEQYF,TGCAGTGCTAGTGGAGCCGGGACTAGCGGATACGAGCAGTACTTC
TRBV25-1,NA,TRBJ2-7,many,CASSESGSAHEQYF,TGTGCCAGCAGTGAATCCGGCTCAGCTCACGAGCAGTACTTC
TRBV20-1,TRBD1,TRBJ1-5,many,CSARQGASNQPQHF,TGCAGTGCCCGACAGGGAGCGAGCAATCAGCCCCAGCATTTT
TRBV12-3/TRBV12-4,NA,TRBJ1-2,many,CASIREIYYGYTF,TGTGCCAGCATTCGGGAAATCTACTATGGCTACACCTTC
TRBV5-1,TRBD1,TRBJ1-2,many,CASSVDRAVSGYTF,TGCGCCAGCAGCGTCGACAGGGCTGTAAGTGGCTACACCTTC
TRBV5-1,NA,TRBJ2-1,NA,CASSLGRQLGDEQFF,TGCGCCAGCAGCTTAGGACGACAGCTGGGCGATGAGCAGTTCTTC
TRBV6-2/TRBV6-3,NA,TRBJ1-1,NA,CASSNRDYAAEAFF,TGTGCCAGCAGTAACAGGGACTATGCTGCTGAAGCTTTCTTT
TRBV5-1,NA,TRBJ2-7,many,CASSLLLGTSFYEQYF,TGCGCCAGCAGCTTGCTTTTAGGGACAAGCTTCTACGAGCAGTACTTC
TRBV20-1,NA,TRBJ2-4,many,CSASRPSRLAKNIQYF,TGCAGTGCTAGCAGGCCGTCGAGACTAGCCAAAAACATTCAGTACTTC
TRBV7-2,NA,TRBJ2-3,many,CASSLVVTSTDTQYF,TGTGCCAGCAGCTTAGTAGTGACTAGTACGGATACGCAGTATTTT
TRBV11-2,NA,TRBJ1-2,many,CASSLNSVDGYTF,TGTGCCAGCAGCTTAAACTCCGTTGACGGCTACACCTTC
TRBV7-3,NA,TRBJ2-4,NA,CASSIGGAFTKYIQYF,TGTGCCAGCAGCATAGGGGGGGCCTTTACCAAATACATTCAGTACTTC
TRBV7-2,TRBD1,TRBJ1-1,NA,CASSLTGAGTEAFF,TGTGCCAGCAGCTTAACAGGGGCGGGGACTGAAGCTTTCTTT
TRBV30,TRBD1,TRBJ1-2,NA,CALSPRDRGNYGYTF,TGTGCCTTGAGTCCCCGGGACAGGGGCAACTATGGCTACACCTTC
TRBV9,NA,TRBJ1-1,many,CASSRRQEMNTEAFF,TGTGCCAGCAGCAGAAGACAGGAGATGAACACTGAAGCTTTCTTT
TRBV20-1,NA,TRBJ1-2,many,CSARAGGGYTF,TGCAGTGCTAGAGCCGGGGGAGGCTACACCTTC
TRBV20-1,NA,TRBJ2-1,many,CSARQGGSSYNEQFF,TGCAGTGCTAGACAGGGTGGGAGCTCCTACAATGAGCAGTTCTTC
TRBV29-1,TRBD2,TRBJ2-3,many,CSVKREGRTDTQYF,TGCAGCGTTAAGCGGGAGGGCCGCACAGATACGCAGTATTTT
TRBV18,NA,TRBJ2-7,many,CASSPGASYEQYF,TGTGCCAGCTCACCAGGGGCGTCCTACGAGCAGTACTTC
TRBV3-1,NA,TRBJ1-6,NA,CASSSGPHGRAYSPLHF,TGTGCCAGCAGCTCTGGCCCCCACGGACGGGCCTATTCACCCCTCCACTTT
TRBV5-6,NA,TRBJ1-2,NA,CASSLRGWGYTF,TGTGCCAGCAGCTTGCGAGGATGGGGCTACACCTTC
TRBV5-1,TRBD1,TRBJ2-7,large,CASSFQGAPHEQYF,TGCGCCAGCAGCTTCCAGGGGGCCCCCCACGAGCAGTACTTC